Sequencing of this TCR beta chain was carried out in a study of blood T cell repertoires in COVID-19. Across the whole study: PBMCs, B-cell-depleted T cells, or T cells were the source of the cDNA or gDNA that made up the material.

Original handling: Reference gene primers were amplified, and this amplification served to estimate nucleated cell counts. TCRdb's table, derived via immunoSEQ multiplex PCR, lists solely in-frame clones and lacks some. Clonal size and the V and J genes are those of that table, whereas D and trimming came from the DNA. The table has around 200,000 clones, around 84% seen once. Grouping used clinical history reported by participants in a survey and questionnaire. This CDR3 region has 13 residues. Looked up from germline, CDR1 is KGHSH and CDR2 is LQKENI. The ends were cut back, 4 bases at V and 8 bases at J, with 14 bases in the middle.

What was sequenced was PBMCs or T cells enriched from blood (not recorded which). The gene calls are TRBV18 and TRBJ1-2; D possibly corresponds to TRBD1 (6 bases). The TCR comes from a woman aged 30 to 39 who had recovered from COVID-19. The CDR3 reads CASSQQGTGGYTF. CDR3 nucleotide sequence: TGTGCCAGCTCACAACAGGGAACGGGCGGCTACACCTTC.